The 24 T cell receptor beta chains presented below share a single source sample, sequenced in a study of prognosis after radiotherapy for stage I lung cancer. It was by two-round multiplex PCR that TCR beta CDR3 was amplified from genomic DNA. Gene-specific TRBV and TRBJ primers were used in PCR round one. One entry per CDR3 protein results from TCRdb running MiXCR on the multiplex PCR reads. The sample consists of some 20,000 distinct CDR3 sequences, around 50% of them appearing once. The starting material was PBMCs, obtained before or after stereotactic body radiation therapy (not recorded which). These receptors came from a donor aged 50 or older with non-small cell lung cancer.

Concerning this clonotype: One end of the junction is discordant with germline, which a read error may explain. This chain joins TRBV6-5 and TRBJ2-2; 7 bases agree with TRBD2. The CDR3 runs to 17 residues. The germline V gene encodes CDR1 MNHEY and CDR2 SVGAGI. The CDR3 DNA follows: TGTGCCAGCAGTTATTCGCGGGAGCCTCGATGGAACGGGGAGATGTTTTTT. It translates to CASSYSREPRWNGEMFF.

CDR3 sequence reads: CASSLIDTQYF. Written as DNA, the CDR3 is TGTGCCAGCAGCCTGATAGATACGCAGTATTTT. The chain combines TRBV11-2 with TRBJ2-3, with no clear D. Trimming cost V 5 bases and J 5 bases, with 5 bases left between them. Per germline, CDR1 SGHAT and CDR2 FQNNGV. The CDR3 is made up of 11 amino acids.

The V and J genes are TRBV6-2 or TRBV6-3 and TRBJ2-7, with D possibly matching TRBD2 (6 bases). This CDR3 is built from 14 residues. CDR1 is MNHEY, CDR2 SVGEGT, per germline. V lost 8 bases and J 3 bases, leaving 17 bases between the germline ends. CDR3 sequence (DNA): TGTGCCAGCCCTTGGGGGGACCTCCTCTACGAGCAGTACTTC. It yields the protein CASPWGDLLYEQYF.

Ten or more counts support this clonotype. This chain joins TRBV2 and TRBJ2-7; maybe TRBD2 (6 bases). There are 13 residues in the CDR3. Germline CDR1 and CDR2: SNHLY and FYNNEI. V lost 6 bases to trimming and J lost 3 bases, with 12 bases between them. The CDR3 sequence is CASSRESGYEQYF. The CDR3 DNA reads TGTGCCAGCAGCCGGGAGAGTGGCTACGAGCAGTACTTC.

This clonotype was detected once. The junction and the germline gene differ at one end; a read error may be behind it. The chain uses TRBV7-8 and TRBJ2-7; D tentatively reads TRBD1 or TRBD2 (5 bases each). Per the germline V gene, CDR1 is SGHVS and CDR2 is FQNEAQ. The CDR3 loop spans 14 amino acids. The CDR3, as DNA: TGTGCCAGCATCCCAAGGGACCCAACCTACGAGCATTACTTC. Amino acids: CASIPRDPTYEHYF.

This clonotype was found many times. This chain connects TRBV4-2 to TRBJ2-6; D might be TRBD2 (5 bases). V was pared by 0 bases and J by 0 bases, with 18 bases between. Germline V gives CDR1 LGHNA, CDR2 YNFKEQ. This CDR3 has 20 amino acids. The chain's CDR3 is CASSQDFLGKGLSGANVLTF. The CDR3, as DNA: TGTGCCAGCAGCCAAGATTTTCTCGGGAAAGGACTCTCTGGGGCCAACGTCCTGACTTTC.

J is TRBJ1-1 and V is TRBV6-2 or TRBV6-3; 9 bases line up with TRBD1. The germline CDR1 and CDR2 sequences are MNHEY and SVGEGT. This CDR3 is built from 13 residues. The junction had 10 bases not matched to a gene; V was cut back by 10 bases and J by 7 bases. The CDR3 sequence: CAIKQGAGIEAFF. The CDR3 nucleotides are TGTGCCATCAAACAGGGGGCAGGTATTGAAGCTTTCTTT.

This clonotype was counted at least ten times. The chain couples TRBV3-1 to TRBJ2-1; the D is unclear. Trimming left V 0 bases short and J 10 bases short, with 10 bases between. The CDR3 sequence is 13 residues long. Germline V gene sequence: CDR1 LGHDT, CDR2 YNNKEL (reference sequence). The CDR3 sequence is CASSQDSSVEQFF. The CDR3 nucleotides read TGTGCCAGCAGCCAAGACTCGTCGGTGGAGCAGTTCTTC.

This clonotype was seen just once. The likely explanation is a read error, given a far larger clone one base away. V usage is TRBV6-9 and J usage is TRBJ1-1; D is perhaps TRBD1 (5 bases). The germline CDR1 and CDR2 sequences are MNHGY and SVAAGI. This CDR3 has 13 residues. The V end was cut by 4 bases, the J end by 4 bases, with 10 bases between. CDR3 nucleotides: TGTGCCAGCAGTTGGGGGGAGGGCACTGAAGCTTTCTTT. Its translation: CASSWGEGTEAFF.

This clonotype was picked up one time. This chain uses TRBV20-1 with TRBJ1-2, with 11 bases aligning to TRBD1. After removal of 6 bases from V and 4 bases from J, the junction contained 13 bases not matched to a gene. Per the germline V gene, CDR1 is DFQATT and CDR2 is SNEGSKA (reference sequence). The CDR3 is 16 amino acids. CDR3 residues: CSAHPRTGGVGYGYTF. In nucleotides, the CDR3 is TGCAGTGCCCACCCAAGGACAGGGGGCGTGGGCTATGGCTACACCTTC.

The chain joins TRBV12-3 or TRBV12-4 to TRBJ1-2; D is undetermined. Trimming stripped 1 base from V and 6 bases from J, with 12 bases between. The CDR3 length is 14 residues. The CDR3 DNA reads TGTGCCAGCAGTTTAGGGATAGAGGTTGATGGCTACACCTTC. Translated, it gives CASSLGIEVDGYTF.

This clonotype was counted ten times or more. V and J are TRBV7-2 and TRBJ2-1; tentatively, D is TRBD1 (5 bases). V gave up 3 bases and J gave up 4 bases, with 10 bases separating them. Germline V gene data show CDR1 as SGHTA and CDR2 as FQGNSA. The CDR3 consists of 14 residues. This CDR3 reads CASSLGPPYNEQFF. In DNA, the CDR3 is TGTGCCAGCAGCTTGGGGCCCCCTTACAATGAGCAGTTCTTC.

This clonotype occurred many times. This chain connects TRBV5-1 to TRBJ2-3; D possibly corresponds to TRBD1 (6 bases). Germline assignment: CDR1 SGHRS and CDR2 YFSETQ. Trimming cost V 3 bases and J 3 bases, with 11 bases left between them. The CDR3 has 14 amino acids. CDR3 nucleotide sequence: TGCGCCAGCAGCTCCCAAGGGGGTACAGATACGCAGTATTTT. Its translation is CASSSQGGTDTQYF.

In this sample, this clonotype turned up a few times. A read error may be the cause here, since a much bigger clone is one base away. This chain uses TRBV10-3 with TRBJ2-5; D unresolved. CDR3 length: 11 amino acids. Germline V CDR1 and CDR2: ENHRY, SYGVKD. Trimming stripped 6 bases from V and 1 base from J, with 3 bases between. The CDR3 nucleotides are TGTGCCATCAGCATCCAAGAGACCCAGTACTTC. This translates into CAISIQETQYF.

There are many counts of this clonotype. The chain carries TRBV2 and TRBJ1-2; the D is unclear. The CDR3 is 11 amino acids. V was trimmed by 6 bases and J by 14 bases, leaving 16 bases between them. The germline gives CDR1 SNHLY, CDR2 FYNNEI. The CDR3 spells CASRSTSASTF. The CDR3, as DNA: TGTGCCAGCAGGTCGACTTCGGCTAGTACCTTC.

The V and J genes are TRBV27 and TRBJ2-7; D possibly matches TRBD1 or TRBD2 (6 bases each). Per the germline V gene, CDR1 is MNHEY and CDR2 is SMNVEV (reference sequence). The CDR3 is made up of 14 amino acids. V was pared by 3 bases and J by 10 bases, with 19 bases between. CDR3 in DNA: TGTGCCAGCAGTTTGGAGGGGGGCGAGGTCGATCAGTACTTC. Amino acid sequence: CASSLEGGEVDQYF.

Concerning this clonotype: The germline gene is not matched at one end of the junction; a read error may be the cause. The chain is built from TRBV9 and TRBJ2-1; 11 bases agree with TRBD2. The germline CDR1 and CDR2 sequences are SGDLS and YYNGEE. CDR3 length: 15 residues. In nucleotides, the CDR3 is TGTGCCAGCAGCGAGACTAGCGGGAATGGTGGTGAGCAGTCCTTC. It is translated as CASSETSGNGGEQSF.

There are a few counts of this clonotype. The chain employs TRBV11-2 and TRBJ2-2; D unclear. Germline-derived CDR1 and CDR2 are SGHAT and FQNNGV. V gave up 3 bases and J gave up 8 bases, with 10 bases separating them. This CDR3 has 13 amino acids. The DNA for the CDR3 is TGTGCCAGCAGCTTCTCCCTTCCGGGGGAGCTGTTTTTT. Translating it yields CASSFSLPGELFF.

The rearrangement joins TRBV6-1 to TRBJ2-7, with D perhaps TRBD1 (6 bases). The germline V gene has CDR1 MNHNS and CDR2 SASEGT. Trimming left V 7 bases short and J 6 bases short, with 13 bases between. This CDR3 is 12 amino acids long. CDR3 nucleotide sequence: TGTGCCAGCAATTTACAGGGCTCCGAGCAGTACTTC. Translation gives CASNLQGSEQYF.

CDR3 residues: CASSRTGASGGELFF. The CDR3, as DNA: TGTGCCAGCAGCCGGACAGGGGCTTCCGGCGGGGAGCTGTTTTTT. This sequence joins TRBV11-3 and TRBJ2-2; 9 bases align to TRBD1. J was trimmed by 7 bases and V by 5 bases; bases with no gene match: 8. CDR3 size: 15 residues. Germline V CDR1 and CDR2: SGHNT, YENEEA.

The CDR3 sequence is CASSRPTYEQYF. As DNA, the CDR3 is TGTGCCAGCAGCCGACCTACTTACGAGCAGTACTTC. The V gene is TRBV4-2, the J gene TRBJ2-7; no clear D gene. The CDR3 totals 12 residues. Germline CDR1 LGHNA, CDR2 YNFKEQ. Trimming pared 4 bases from V and 4 bases from J, leaving 8 bases between.

The chain carries TRBV19 and TRBJ2-1; perhaps TRBD2 as D (5 bases). The germline CDR1 and CDR2 sequences are LNHDA and SQIVND (reference sequence). The CDR3 length is 13 residues. Trimming stripped 3 bases from V and 5 bases from J, with 8 bases between. The CDR3 sequence is CASSIERNNEQFF. The CDR3 bases are TGTGCCAGTAGTATCGAGCGGAACAATGAGCAGTTCTTC.

This clonotype was recorded many times. V gene TRBV6-5 combines with J gene TRBJ2-3; D is unresolved. The V gene's germline CDR1 is MNHEY and CDR2 SVGAGI. Trimming left V 0 bases short and J 4 bases short, with 11 bases between. CDR3 size: 15 residues. The DNA for the CDR3 is TGTGCCAGCAGTTACTCGACACCTCTGCCAGATACGCAGTATTTT. This sequence encodes CASSYSTPLPDTQYF.

This clonotype appeared a single time. The chain links TRBV6-2 or TRBV6-3 to TRBJ1-5; D is uncertain. This CDR3 has 14 residues. Germline V lookup: CDR1 MNHEY, CDR2 SVGEGT. V was pared by 5 bases and J by 9 bases, with 17 bases between. CDR3 nucleotides: TGTGCCAGCAGTGATGACCCATGGGATCGGCCCCAGCATTTT. Its translation: CASSDDPWDRPQHF.